The source of this T cell receptor (beta chain) is a study of cytomegalovirus exposure and HLA in healthy donors. Study information: A preliminary data release comprised roughly 80 million unique TCRs obtained from HLA-typed donors. Whole-study findings and limits: TCR beta sequences reportedly predicted most subjects' HLA-A and HLA-B alleles accurately.

Germline V gene data show CDR1 as SGHTA and CDR2 as FQGNSA. The CDR3 loop spans 14 amino acids. V lost 5 bases to trimming and J lost 1 base, with 12 bases between them. A remark on this clone: The antigen remains unidentified.

Primers for the PCR totalled 60 Vbeta and 13 Jbeta. The data were produced by immunoSEQ multiplex PCR, yet TCRdb's version contains in-frame clones alone and is incomplete. The sample's table shows tens of thousands of clones. The TCR comes from a girl aged 5 to 17 in good health and CMV-seropositive. Material: PBMCs. V gene TRBV7-2 combines with J gene TRBJ2-7; TRBD1 is a possible D gene (5 bases). As DNA, the CDR3 is TGTGCCAGCAGCGCCACAAGACAGTCCTACGAGCAGTACTTC. This codes for CASSATRQSYEQYF.